This T cell receptor (beta chain) stems from a study of shared clonotypes between healthy human individuals. Whole-study results and caveats: Sequencing depth was expected to influence donor clonotype sharing. Larger estimated richness was generally seen in naive subsets than in memory subsets.

In this sample, this clone turned up a few times. Its antigen remains unknown. TCRdb's copy holds only in-frame clones and misses some; the assay was immunoSEQ multiplex PCR. The repertoire consists of over 850,000 clones, with more than 75% occurring once and the leading ten covering roughly 0.65%. The TCR sequence derives from a man aged 18-30 years in good health. Some clones in this sample may be carry-over from other donors' samples. The sequencing input was memory CD4+ T cells from PBMCs. The subset here: CD45RA-negative fraction.

The CDR3 here is CAISPGQATYEQYF. In DNA form, the CDR3 reads TGTGCCATCAGTCCGGGACAGGCAACCTACGAGCAGTACTTC. This chain joins TRBV10-3 and TRBJ2-7; TRBD1 agrees at 8 bases. V was pared by 5 bases and J by 2 bases, with 5 bases of the junction left unmatched. From germline, CDR1 is ENHRY and CDR2 SYGVKD. The CDR3 has 14 residues.